This TCR beta chain was profiled in a study of glioma-infiltrating T cells after dendritic cell vaccination. On the study more broadly: Monocyte-derived dendritic cells, cultured approximately 7 days with IL-4 and GM-CSF, were pulsed with autologous tumor lysate. Three intradermal dendritic cell vaccine injections were given every two weeks.

With regard to this clone: Its antigen remains unknown.

Input was 2 ug genomic DNA, or all available if less. The assay was immunoSEQ multiplex PCR, and TCRdb's table has in-frame clones only and misses some. The sample records some 110,000 clones, about 90% being singletons. General study points: Higher pretreatment TIL content predicted longer progression-free time and survival.

Germline CDR1 and CDR2: SEHNR and FQNEAQ (reference sequence). V lost 6 bases, J lost 2 bases, and 5 bases stayed unmatched. CDR3 length: 14 residues. Time point here: after dendritic cell vaccination, including at tumor progression/relapse. This TCR derives from a human donor with glioblastoma. This chain connects TRBV7-9 to TRBJ1-1; 8 positions match TRBD1. Here the sequenced sample was blood, taken after dendritic cell vaccination. The CDR3 coding sequence is TGTGCCAGCAGGCCTACAGGGGGTAACACTGAAGCTTTCTTT. Translating gives CASRPTGGNTEAFF.